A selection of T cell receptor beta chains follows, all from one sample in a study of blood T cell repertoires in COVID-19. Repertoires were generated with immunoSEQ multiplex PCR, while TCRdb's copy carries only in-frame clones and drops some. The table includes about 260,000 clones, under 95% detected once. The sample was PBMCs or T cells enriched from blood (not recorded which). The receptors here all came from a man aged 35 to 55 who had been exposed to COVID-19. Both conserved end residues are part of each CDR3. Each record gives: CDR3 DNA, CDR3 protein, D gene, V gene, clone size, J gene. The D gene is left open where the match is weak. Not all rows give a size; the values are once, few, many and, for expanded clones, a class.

CDR3 DNA: TGTGCCAGCAGCCAAGATTTAGACACTGAAGCTTTCTTT; CDR3 protein: CASSQDLDTEAFF; D gene: NA; V gene: TRBV3-1/TRBV3-2; clone size: NA; J gene: TRBJ1-1
CDR3 DNA: TGTGCCAGCAGTTACTCGTACAGCGGGAGGCCGCTCGAGCAGTACTTC; CDR3 protein: CASSYSYSGRPLEQYF; D gene: TRBD2; V gene: TRBV6-6; clone size: once; J gene: TRBJ2-7
CDR3 DNA: TGTGCCAGCAGTTTACTAGGGCAGGGATATGGCTACACCTTC; CDR3 protein: CASSLLGQGYGYTF; D gene: NA; V gene: TRBV28; clone size: NA; J gene: TRBJ1-2
CDR3 DNA: TGTGCCAGTGCTGGACTAGCGGGAGTAAGAGGGAATGAGCAGTTCTTC; CDR3 protein: CASAGLAGVRGNEQFF; D gene: TRBD2; V gene: TRBV19; clone size: NA; J gene: TRBJ2-1
CDR3 DNA: TGCGCCAGCAGCTTGGGACAGGGGGCTCAGGGCTACACCTTC; CDR3 protein: CASSLGQGAQGYTF; D gene: TRBD1; V gene: TRBV5-1; clone size: NA; J gene: TRBJ1-2
CDR3 DNA: TGTGCCAGCAGCGGGACAGTAAGTGGCTACACCTTC; CDR3 protein: CASSGTVSGYTF; D gene: TRBD1; V gene: TRBV28; clone size: once; J gene: TRBJ1-2
CDR3 DNA: TGTGCCAGCAGTTTGAGTAACACCGGGGAGCTGTTTTTT; CDR3 protein: CASSLSNTGELFF; D gene: NA; V gene: TRBV27; clone size: NA; J gene: TRBJ2-2
CDR3 DNA: TGTGCCAGCTCCGGGGGGCCTAGCTCTGGAAACACCATATATTTT; CDR3 protein: CASSGGPSSGNTIYF; D gene: NA; V gene: TRBV28; clone size: NA; J gene: TRBJ1-3
CDR3 DNA: TGTGCCAGCAGCTTAGAGGCTAGCGGGAGTAGGTATGAGCAGTTCTTC; CDR3 protein: CASSLEASGSRYEQFF; D gene: TRBD2; V gene: TRBV7-2; clone size: NA; J gene: TRBJ2-1
CDR3 DNA: TGTGCCAGCGACAGACGGGACCAAGAGACCCAGTACTTC; CDR3 protein: CASDRRDQETQYF; D gene: NA; V gene: TRBV28; clone size: NA; J gene: TRBJ2-5
CDR3 DNA: TGTGCCAGCAGCGCCGGGGGTTCTGCTCAGCCCCAGCATTTT; CDR3 protein: CASSAGGSAQPQHF; D gene: NA; V gene: TRBV7-8; clone size: NA; J gene: TRBJ1-5
CDR3 DNA: TGTGCCAGCAGCTCCGGGGGGGAAGGAACTAATGAAAAACTGTTTTTT; CDR3 protein: CASSSGGEGTNEKLFF; D gene: NA; V gene: TRBV5-6; clone size: once; J gene: TRBJ1-4
CDR3 DNA: TGTGCCAGCAGTCCGACGGGTGGAAATGAAAAACTGTTTTTT; CDR3 protein: CASSPTGGNEKLFF; D gene: NA; V gene: TRBV6-5; clone size: NA; J gene: TRBJ1-4
CDR3 DNA: TGTGCCAGCAGCTCTAGCGGGAGTGATACGCAGTATTTT; CDR3 protein: CASSSSGSDTQYF; D gene: TRBD2; V gene: TRBV7-3; clone size: NA; J gene: TRBJ2-3
CDR3 DNA: TGCGCCAGCAGCCAAGAAGTGGAGGGCCTGGCCTACGAGCAGTACTTC; CDR3 protein: CASSQEVEGLAYEQYF; D gene: NA; V gene: TRBV4-1; clone size: NA; J gene: TRBJ2-7
CDR3 DNA: TGCAGCGTTGAAGGTGGGACAGGGATAGGGAATGAGCAGTTCTTC; CDR3 protein: CSVEGGTGIGNEQFF; D gene: TRBD1; V gene: TRBV29-1; clone size: few; J gene: TRBJ2-1
CDR3 DNA: TGTGCCAGCAGCTCCTTAACAGGGAGCGCCGGGGAGCTGTTTTTT; CDR3 protein: CASSSLTGSAGELFF; D gene: NA; V gene: TRBV7-9; clone size: NA; J gene: TRBJ2-2
CDR3 DNA: TGTGCCTGGAGTGTACCCGGGAGGGACGAGCAGTACTTC; CDR3 protein: CAWSVPGRDEQYF; D gene: TRBD2; V gene: TRBV30; clone size: NA; J gene: TRBJ2-7
CDR3 DNA: TGTGCCAGCAGCTCCGCCCCAGGGTTTCAGCCCCAGCATTTT; CDR3 protein: CASSSAPGFQPQHF; D gene: NA; V gene: TRBV7-8; clone size: NA; J gene: TRBJ1-5
CDR3 DNA: TGTGCCAGCGGGACCGGGACTACACCTTACGAGCAGTACTTC; CDR3 protein: CASGTGTTPYEQYF; D gene: TRBD2; V gene: TRBV6-5; clone size: NA; J gene: TRBJ2-7
CDR3 DNA: TGCGCCAGCAGCTTGGACCCGGGAGGGCTCTCCTACGAGCAGTACTTC; CDR3 protein: CASSLDPGGLSYEQYF; D gene: TRBD2; V gene: TRBV5-1; clone size: NA; J gene: TRBJ2-7
CDR3 DNA: TGTGCCAGCAGTTTTTTTAGGGGACATACACGTCTGTTTTTT; CDR3 protein: CASSFFRGHTRLFF; D gene: NA; V gene: TRBV28; clone size: NA; J gene: TRBJ2-2
CDR3 DNA: TGTGCCAGCAGGACCGGGACAGGGGAATCACCCCTCCACTTT; CDR3 protein: CASRTGTGESPLHF; D gene: TRBD1; V gene: TRBV28; clone size: NA; J gene: TRBJ1-6
CDR3 DNA: TGTGCCAGCAGCTTCGGGGGGCAGGATGGCTACACCTTC; CDR3 protein: CASSFGGQDGYTF; D gene: NA; V gene: TRBV7-2; clone size: NA; J gene: TRBJ1-2
CDR3 DNA: TGCGCCAGCAGCGGTGGCGGTTTTCGGATCCTCTATGGCTACACCTTC; CDR3 protein: CASSGGGFRILYGYTF; D gene: NA; V gene: TRBV5-1; clone size: NA; J gene: TRBJ1-2
CDR3 DNA: TGTGCCAGCAGCTCATCCGGACAGCTACTAAACTATGGCTACACCTTC; CDR3 protein: CASSSSGQLLNYGYTF; D gene: NA; V gene: TRBV28; clone size: NA; J gene: TRBJ1-2
CDR3 DNA: TGTGCCAGCAGCGACGCGGAGGAGCAGTTCTTC; CDR3 protein: CASSDAEEQFF; D gene: NA; V gene: TRBV7-9; clone size: NA; J gene: TRBJ2-1
CDR3 DNA: TGTGCCAGCAGCCAAGTGTTGAGCACTGAAGCTTTCTTT; CDR3 protein: CASSQVLSTEAFF; D gene: NA; V gene: TRBV3-1/TRBV3-2; clone size: NA; J gene: TRBJ1-1
CDR3 DNA: TGTGCCAGCAGCCAAGATCTGTTGGGGGGAGCTTTCTTT; CDR3 protein: CASSQDLLGGAFF; D gene: NA; V gene: TRBV3-1/TRBV3-2; clone size: NA; J gene: TRBJ1-1
CDR3 DNA: TGTGCCAGCAGTTTCTTGGACATGTCCTATGGCTACACCTTC; CDR3 protein: CASSFLDMSYGYTF; D gene: NA; V gene: TRBV28; clone size: NA; J gene: TRBJ1-2
CDR3 DNA: TGTGCCAGCAGCGTAGTAGCGGACACAGATACGCAGTATTTT; CDR3 protein: CASSVVADTDTQYF; D gene: NA; V gene: TRBV9; clone size: NA; J gene: TRBJ2-3
CDR3 DNA: TGTGCCAGCAGCTTAGATGCAGGGGGTAGCTCTGGGGCCAACGTCCTGACTTTC; CDR3 protein: CASSLDAGGSSGANVLTF; D gene: TRBD1; V gene: TRBV7-2; clone size: NA; J gene: TRBJ2-6
CDR3 DNA: TGTGCCAGCAGCTTAGGACTAGCGGGGGCAGATACGCAGTATTTT; CDR3 protein: CASSLGLAGADTQYF; D gene: TRBD2; V gene: TRBV7-3; clone size: NA; J gene: TRBJ2-3
CDR3 DNA: TGCGCCAGCAGCCTGCGTCCCCCACCCCTTGCAACTAATGAAAAACTGTTTTTT; CDR3 protein: CASSLRPPPLATNEKLFF; D gene: NA; V gene: TRBV5-1; clone size: NA; J gene: TRBJ1-4
CDR3 DNA: TGTGCCAGCAGTTTGGGGACAGGTGTTGCGGCTTTCTTT; CDR3 protein: CASSLGTGVAAFF; D gene: TRBD1; V gene: TRBV27; clone size: NA; J gene: TRBJ1-1
CDR3 DNA: TGTGCCAGCAGGTATAGCGGGAGCGTCGACGAGCAGTACTTC; CDR3 protein: CASRYSGSVDEQYF; D gene: TRBD2; V gene: TRBV7-9; clone size: NA; J gene: TRBJ2-7
CDR3 DNA: TGTGCCAGCAGAAGTAGCGGGAGGGCCGGGGAGACCCAGTACTTC; CDR3 protein: CASRSSGRAGETQYF; D gene: TRBD2; V gene: TRBV2; clone size: NA; J gene: TRBJ2-5
CDR3 DNA: TGTGCCAGTAACTCTCCGGGAGCTCTAGGGGAAGAGACCCAGTACTTC; CDR3 protein: CASNSPGALGEETQYF; D gene: NA; V gene: TRBV19; clone size: NA; J gene: TRBJ2-5
CDR3 DNA: TGTGCCAGCAGCCGAGCAGGCTACGAGCAGTACTTC; CDR3 protein: CASSRAGYEQYF; D gene: NA; V gene: TRBV11-1; clone size: NA; J gene: TRBJ2-7
CDR3 DNA: TGTGCCAGCAGCCAAGGACAGATCAATCAGCCCCAGCATTTT; CDR3 protein: CASSQGQINQPQHF; D gene: NA; V gene: TRBV6-2/TRBV6-3; clone size: NA; J gene: TRBJ1-5
CDR3 DNA: TGTGCCAGCAGTAAGGGGGAGAATTCACCCCTCCACTTT; CDR3 protein: CASSKGENSPLHF; D gene: NA; V gene: TRBV27; clone size: NA; J gene: TRBJ1-6
CDR3 DNA: TGTGCCGGAACTTCTTCGGGCTCCTACGAGCAGTACTTC; CDR3 protein: CAGTSSGSYEQYF; D gene: NA; V gene: TRBV7-9; clone size: NA; J gene: TRBJ2-7
CDR3 DNA: TGTGCCAGCAGTTTTTCTACAGGGCGCGAGCAGTACTTC; CDR3 protein: CASSFSTGREQYF; D gene: NA; V gene: TRBV28; clone size: NA; J gene: TRBJ2-7
CDR3 DNA: TGTGCCAGTAGTCACCTAGCGGGGAAGAATGAGCAGTTCTTC; CDR3 protein: CASSHLAGKNEQFF; D gene: TRBD2; V gene: TRBV19; clone size: NA; J gene: TRBJ2-1
CDR3 DNA: TGTGCCAGCTCTAGGAACACTGAAGCTTTCTTT; CDR3 protein: CASSRNTEAFF; D gene: NA; V gene: TRBV18; clone size: NA; J gene: TRBJ1-1
CDR3 DNA: TGTGCCAGCAGTCTCCTGAGGACTGAAGCTTTCTTT; CDR3 protein: CASSLLRTEAFF; D gene: NA; V gene: TRBV11-3; clone size: NA; J gene: TRBJ1-1
CDR3 DNA: TGTGCCAGCAGCCTTATTTATCCCTACGAGCAGTACTTC; CDR3 protein: CASSLIYPYEQYF; D gene: NA; V gene: TRBV11-1; clone size: NA; J gene: TRBJ2-7
CDR3 DNA: TGTGCCAGCAGCCAAGTTAGGACCACTAGAGAGACCCAGTACTTC; CDR3 protein: CASSQVRTTRETQYF; D gene: NA; V gene: TRBV7-9; clone size: NA; J gene: TRBJ2-5
CDR3 DNA: TGTGCCAGTTCGACAGGGGGCGATCGATCACCCCTCCACTTT; CDR3 protein: CASSTGGDRSPLHF; D gene: TRBD1; V gene: TRBV19; clone size: NA; J gene: TRBJ1-6
CDR3 DNA: TGTGCCAGCAGTTTACAGAACTACGAGCAGTACTTC; CDR3 protein: CASSLQNYEQYF; D gene: NA; V gene: TRBV28; clone size: NA; J gene: TRBJ2-7
CDR3 DNA: TGTGCCAGCAGCTCCGACAGGGGTCGGTTCAATGAGCAGTTCTTC; CDR3 protein: CASSSDRGRFNEQFF; D gene: TRBD1; V gene: TRBV7-3; clone size: once; J gene: TRBJ2-1
CDR3 DNA: TGTGCCAGCAGCTTGGGCGGGAGCGACAATGAGCAGTTCTTC; CDR3 protein: CASSLGGSDNEQFF; D gene: TRBD2; V gene: TRBV5-4; clone size: NA; J gene: TRBJ2-1